This TCR beta chain is from a study of Ad26.COV2.S vaccination and SARS-CoV-2 variants (dated by TCRdb to the early 2020s). Broadly, across the study: Donors in the vaccine arm were drawn from COV1001, a multicentre, randomized, double-blind, placebo-controlled phase I-IIa trial testing Ad26.COV2.S in healthy adults. Ad26.COV2.S was administered intramuscularly at a dose of 5x10^10 or 1x10^11 viral particles, either as one shot or as two shots given 56 days apart. TCRbeta repertoire sequencing served as the tool for gauging how specific and how broad the SARS-CoV-2-reactive T cell receptors were following Ad26.COV2.S vaccination. A total of approximately 32 samples were included in the TCR-sequenced set, comprising some 20 Ad26.COV2.S vaccine recipients, 5 placebo recipients and 8 SARS-CoV-2 convalescent individuals. Trial participants were randomized into five groups of five, in which low-dose or high-dose Ad26.COV2.S was given once or twice, or placebo was given on both occasions. Blinding of investigators to trial group allocation was maintained during experiments and outcome assessment.

The sample's treatment or condition, from its label and the paper: 19 received Ad26.COV2.S at low or high dose, single or two shots; 5 received placebo; per-sample allocation not given. Repertoires of vaccine and placebo recipients were sequenced from samples collected on day 63 after the first injection. Between 29 July and 7 August 2020, Cohort 1b enrolled about two dozen adults aged 18-55 years at one site in Boston, USA. As a vaccine, Ad26.COV2.S was a replication-incompetent adenovirus type 26 vector that expressed a prefusion-stabilized SARS-CoV-2 spike protein derived from the original Wuhan strain. The immunoSEQ Assay was the method used to sequence TCRbeta CDR3 regions. After extraction, genomic DNA underwent amplification by bias-controlled multiplex PCR, followed by high-throughput sequencing. Processing in the source paper ran as follows. To quantify the absolute abundance of every unique TCRbeta CDR3 region, sequences were collapsed and filtered. Usable DNA was measured by amplifying reference genes present in all nucleated cells, and TCRbeta template counts were normalized to that usable DNA to estimate T cell fraction. Repertoire TCRs were annotated as SARS-CoV-2-specific when V gene, CDR3 amino acid sequence and J gene were exactly matched to a known reactive TCR set. The reference SARS-CoV-2 TCR set came from MIRA and was filtered for enrichment in COVID-19-positive ImmuneCODE repertoires, removing public or cross-reactive TCRs. Using the MIRA antigens, annotated TCRs were further analysed by specific ORF or by position within an ORF. Breadth was defined as annotated unique rearrangements over total unique productive rearrangements; depth was the summed frequency of those rearrangements. Two-sided Wilcoxon rank-sum tests were used to compare TCR breadth between groups. As stored in TCRdb, this immuneACCESS dataset retains in-frame rearrangements with V and J assigned. A fraction of the clones does not appear; measured against another copy, unresolved V genes explain less than half of the discrepancy, and the remainder lacks a known reason. That table is the source of V, J and clone size, and D and trimming were worked out from the DNA. This sample holds 300,000 to 400,000 clones; 75% to 90% were observed only once. The leading ten clones occupy around a tenth of the sample.

In regard to this clone: This receptor's antigen is unknown. Base qualities are not at hand, and no much larger clone is one base apart.

Overall study results and their limits: Ad26.COV2.S recipients had higher spike-specific TCR breadth than placebo recipients (P = 0.0014). Comparable non-spike TCR breadth was observed between vaccine and placebo recipients, consistent with only spike being contained in the vaccine. The authors noted that the TCR breadth and depth analyses may have underestimated total T cell responses. The study was not powered for comparison of responses between vaccine doses or regimens. Substantial breadth of spike-specific CD8+ and CD4+ T cell responses was reported after vaccination.

This TCR derives from a person aged 18-65 years who received the Ad26.COV2.S COVID-19 vaccine or a placebo. The sample in question was peripheral blood, obtained in a trial of Ad26.COV2.S vaccine versus placebo.

The DNA sequence is TGTGCCAGCAGCAAAGCGTACCCCTCTGGCAATCAGCCCCAGCATTTT. This yields the protein CASSKAYPSGNQPQHF. This chain joins TRBV21-1 to TRBJ1-5. TRBV21-1 is a recognized pseudogene. The CDR3 numbers 16 residues from cysteine through phenylalanine. Only the CDR3 region is kept as DNA, spanning 48 bases read in frame from base 1.